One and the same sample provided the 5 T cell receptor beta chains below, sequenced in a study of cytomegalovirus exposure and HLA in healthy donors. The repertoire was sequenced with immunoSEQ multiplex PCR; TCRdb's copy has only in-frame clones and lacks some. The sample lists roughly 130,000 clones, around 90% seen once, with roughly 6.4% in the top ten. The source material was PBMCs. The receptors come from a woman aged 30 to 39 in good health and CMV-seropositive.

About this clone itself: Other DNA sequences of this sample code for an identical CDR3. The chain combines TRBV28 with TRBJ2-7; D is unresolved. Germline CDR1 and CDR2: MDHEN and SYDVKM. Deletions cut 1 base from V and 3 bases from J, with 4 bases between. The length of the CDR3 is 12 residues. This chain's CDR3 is CASSLSSYEQYF. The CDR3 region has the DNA TGTGCCAGCAGTTTATCCAGCTACGAGCAGTACTTC. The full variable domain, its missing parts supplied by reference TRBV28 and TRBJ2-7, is DVKVTQSSRYLVKRTGEKVFLECVQDMDHENMFWYRQDPGLGLRLIYFSYDVKMKEKGDIPEGYSVSREKKERFSLILESASTNQTSMYLCASSLSSYEQYFGPGTRLTVT.

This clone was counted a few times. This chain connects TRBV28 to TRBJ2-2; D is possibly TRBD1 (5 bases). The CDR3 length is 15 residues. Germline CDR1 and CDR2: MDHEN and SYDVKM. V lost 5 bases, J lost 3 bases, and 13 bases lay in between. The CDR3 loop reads CASSPGHADTGELFF. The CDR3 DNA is TGTGCCAGCAGTCCCGGACACGCGGACACCGGGGAGCTGTTTTTT.

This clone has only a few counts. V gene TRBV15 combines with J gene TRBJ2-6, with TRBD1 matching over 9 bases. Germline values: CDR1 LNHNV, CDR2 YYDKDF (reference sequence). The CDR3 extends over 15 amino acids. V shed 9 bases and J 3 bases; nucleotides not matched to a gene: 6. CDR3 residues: CATRQGEDGANVLTF. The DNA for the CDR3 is TGTGCCACGAGACAGGGGGAAGATGGGGCCAACGTCCTGACTTTC. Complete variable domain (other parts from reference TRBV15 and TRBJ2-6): DAMVIQNPRYQVTQFGKPVTLSCSQTLNHNVMYWYQQKSSQAPKLLFHYYDKDFNNEADTPDNFQSRRPNTSFCFLDIRSPGLGDTAMYLCATRQGEDGANVLTFGAGSRLTVL.

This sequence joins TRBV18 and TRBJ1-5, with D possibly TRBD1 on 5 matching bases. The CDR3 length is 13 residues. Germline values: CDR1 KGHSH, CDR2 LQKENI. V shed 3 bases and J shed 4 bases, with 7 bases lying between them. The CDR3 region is CASSPQGNQPQHF. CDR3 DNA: TGTGCCAGCTCACCCCAGGGTAATCAGCCCCAGCATTTT.

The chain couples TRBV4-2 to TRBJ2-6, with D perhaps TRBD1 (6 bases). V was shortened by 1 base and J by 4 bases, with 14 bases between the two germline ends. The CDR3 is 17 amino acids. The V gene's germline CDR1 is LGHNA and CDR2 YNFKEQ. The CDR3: CASSQGVGATGANVLTF. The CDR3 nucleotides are TGTGCCAGCAGCCAAGGTGTGGGGGCGACCGGGGCCAACGTCCTGACTTTC.